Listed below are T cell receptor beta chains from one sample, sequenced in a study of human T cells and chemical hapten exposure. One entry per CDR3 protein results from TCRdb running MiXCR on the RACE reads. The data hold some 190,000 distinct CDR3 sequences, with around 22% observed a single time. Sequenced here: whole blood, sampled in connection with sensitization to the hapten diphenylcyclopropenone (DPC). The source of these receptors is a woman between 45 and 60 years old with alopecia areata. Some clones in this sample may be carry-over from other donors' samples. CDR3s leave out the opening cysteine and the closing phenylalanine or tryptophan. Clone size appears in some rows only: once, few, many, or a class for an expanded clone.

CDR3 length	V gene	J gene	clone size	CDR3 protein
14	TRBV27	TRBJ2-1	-	ASSREGTGPFNEQF
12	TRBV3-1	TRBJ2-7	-	ASSQLSGQMEQY
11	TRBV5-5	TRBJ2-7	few	ASSLAKRDEQY
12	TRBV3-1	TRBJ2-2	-	ASSQPAGTGELF
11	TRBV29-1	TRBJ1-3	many	SVEHYRGNTIY
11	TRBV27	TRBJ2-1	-	ASSAQGYNEQF
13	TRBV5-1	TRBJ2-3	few	ASRPQGSGTDTQY
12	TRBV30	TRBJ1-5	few	AWSSGTVNQPQH
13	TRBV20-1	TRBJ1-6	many	SARALGGWNSPLH
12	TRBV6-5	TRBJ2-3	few	ASSYLRSADTQY